Here is one T cell receptor beta chain with its context. Since a much larger clone is just one base distant, this may be a read error. Regarding time point: persistent/refractory GD, antithyroid drugs over 5 years with positive TRAb. Following extraction of RNA from PBMCs, that RNA was used to make the TCR library. Enrollment of patients was through an endocrinology department in Xi'an, China. This entry is derived from a study of regulatory T cells in long-lasting Graves disease. The CDR3 has 12 amino acids. Germline V CDR1 and CDR2: MNHEY, SMNVEV (reference sequence). Sequencing libraries for TCR beta were prepared with iRepertoire HTBI primers and Arm-PCR of CDR3 regions. TCRdb fed the multiplex PCR reads into MiXCR, producing one record per CDR3 protein. The sample has about 470,000 distinct CDR3 sequences; less than 25% are singletons.

The sample in question was peripheral blood mononuclear cells (PBMCs), obtained when the disease was refractory, from a patient treated with antithyroid drugs. The receptor was isolated from a female donor with Graves disease. The gene calls are TRBV27 and TRBJ2-2, with a possible D match to TRBD2 (6 bases). The CDR3 here is CATRPGRGELVF. The CDR3 DNA sequence: TGTGCCACCCGACCGGGACGCGGGGAGCTGGTTTTT.